This record covers a single T cell receptor (beta chain). This clone has more than one count but fewer than ten. Its antigen target is currently unknown. No per-base quality is available; no much larger clone lies one base away. The CDR3 sequence holds 15 residues, the cysteine and phenylalanine included. The sequence is cut down to CDR3 DNA, 45 bases in frame from base 1. Patients with a history of autoimmune disease or receiving systemic immunosuppression were excluded from the trial. Peripheral blood for TCR sequencing was drawn from every dose cohort at baseline, at cycle 4 day 1 and at cycle 7 day 1. Samples came from an open-label, multicenter, first-in-human phase I dose-escalation trial of ivuxolimab. The trial enrolled adults with locally advanced or metastatic head and neck squamous cell, hepatocellular, melanoma or renal cell carcinoma. Before TCR sequencing, CD4+ T cells and CD8+ T cells were sorted from peripheral blood as separate populations.

The data originate from a study of OX40 agonist ivuxolimab in advanced cancers. Background for the entire study: The costimulatory receptor OX40 (CD134) was targeted by ivuxolimab, a fully human IgG2 agonistic monoclonal antibody. In the dose-escalation cohort, approximately 83% of patients were male, and the mean age was 60 years with a range of roughly 20 to 80. Prior anti-PD-1, anti-PD-L1 or anti-CTLA-4 therapy was permitted, and checkpoint inhibitors had been received by roughly two fifths of dose-escalation patients. The monotherapy dose-escalation portion (N ≈ 52 patients) of the phase I ivuxolimab trial is reported in the paper. Of the roughly 50 dose-escalation patients, hepatocellular carcinoma was present in about 19, melanoma in around 15, renal cell carcinoma in 9 and head and neck cancer in 9. Partial responses occurred in three dose-escalation patients: two with cutaneous melanoma and one with hepatocellular carcinoma. Intravenous ivuxolimab was administered to patients every 2 weeks at six dose levels: 0.01, 0.1, 0.3, 1.5, 3 and 10 mg/kg. Peripheral TCRbeta sequencing aimed to test whether ivuxolimab altered TCR sequence diversity and caused clonal T-cell expansion.

Paper-wide results and their limitations: In partial responders in the 0.1-3.0 mg/kg groups, normalized peripheral clonal expansion was found to be among the lowest, especially among CD8+ T cells. Low levels of normalized T-cell clonal expansion were also seen in some nonresponding patients. Antigen specificity was not determined for the clonally expanded peripheral T cells. After ivuxolimab, more expanded clones were found on average in CD8+ T cells than in CD4+ T cells. At doses of 0.1 to 3.0 mg/kg, clonal expansion of both CD4+ and CD8+ T cells in blood was seen between baseline and week 6.

Genomic DNA was isolated from the sorted cells so that the TCRbeta CDR3 region could be sequenced. The immunoSEQ Assay was used for sequencing of TCRbeta CDR3 regions. Not all clones reach the TCRdb copy of this immuneACCESS table, which keeps in-frame sequences only. Checked studies attribute under half of the gap to unresolved V genes and leave the rest unexplained. This sample lists fewer than 70,000 clones; approximately 80% were detected once. About 6% of the sample lies in the top ten. The origin of this receptor is an adult with an advanced solid tumor such as melanoma, head and neck, liver or kidney cancer. Sample: CD4+ or CD8+ T cells sorted from blood, taken in a trial of the OX40 agonist ivuxolimab. The chain employs TRBV21-1 and TRBJ2-7; the table names TRBD1, a call not compared with the DNA. TRBV21-1 counts as a pseudogene. The CDR3 region reads CASSSIGQLSYEQYF. The base sequence is TGTGCCAGCAGCTCTATAGGACAGCTCTCCTACGAGCAGTACTTC.